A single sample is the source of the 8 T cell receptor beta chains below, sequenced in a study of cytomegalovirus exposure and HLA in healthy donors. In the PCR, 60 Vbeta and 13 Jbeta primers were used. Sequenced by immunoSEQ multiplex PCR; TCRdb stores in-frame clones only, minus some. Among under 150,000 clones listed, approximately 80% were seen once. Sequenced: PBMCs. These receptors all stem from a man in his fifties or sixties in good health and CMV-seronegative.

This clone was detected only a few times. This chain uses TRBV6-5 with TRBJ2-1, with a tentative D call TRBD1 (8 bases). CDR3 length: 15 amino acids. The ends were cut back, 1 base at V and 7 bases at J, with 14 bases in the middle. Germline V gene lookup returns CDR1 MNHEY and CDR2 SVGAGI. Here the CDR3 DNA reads TGTGCCAGCAGTTACTTAGGACAGGGAGGGAATGAGCAGTTCTTC. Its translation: CASSYLGQGGNEQFF.

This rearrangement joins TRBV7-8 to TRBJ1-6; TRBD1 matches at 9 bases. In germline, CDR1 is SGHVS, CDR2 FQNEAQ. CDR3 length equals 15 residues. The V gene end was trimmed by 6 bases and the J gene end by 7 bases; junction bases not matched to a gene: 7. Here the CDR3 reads CASRTGTGINSPLHF. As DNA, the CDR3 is TGTGCCAGCAGGACCGGGACAGGGATCAATTCACCCCTCCACTTT.

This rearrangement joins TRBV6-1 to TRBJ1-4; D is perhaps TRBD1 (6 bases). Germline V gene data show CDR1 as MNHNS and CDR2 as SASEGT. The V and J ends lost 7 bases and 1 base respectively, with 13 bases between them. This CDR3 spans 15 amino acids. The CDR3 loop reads CASKQGLLTNEKLFF. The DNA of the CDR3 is TGTGCCAGCAAGCAGGGGTTGTTAACTAATGAAAAACTGTTTTTT.

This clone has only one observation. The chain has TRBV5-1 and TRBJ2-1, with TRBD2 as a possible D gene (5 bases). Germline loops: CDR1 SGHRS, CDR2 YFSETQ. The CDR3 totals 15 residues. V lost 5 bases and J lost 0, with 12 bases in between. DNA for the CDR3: TGCGCCAGCAGAACCAGTGGAGGCTCCTACAATGAGCAGTTCTTC. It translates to CASRTSGGSYNEQFF.

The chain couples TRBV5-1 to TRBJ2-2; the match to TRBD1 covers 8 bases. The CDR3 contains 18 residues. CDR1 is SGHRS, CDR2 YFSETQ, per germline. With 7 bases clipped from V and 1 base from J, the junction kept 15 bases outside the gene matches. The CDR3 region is CASGGTGSALLNTGELFF. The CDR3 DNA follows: TGCGCCAGCGGAGGGACAGGCTCGGCCCTCTTGAACACCGGGGAGCTGTTTTTT.

The CDR3 here is CASSLVGGTGNTIYF. The CDR3 DNA is TGCGCCAGCAGCTTGGTGGGGGGAACTGGAAACACCATATATTTT. V usage is TRBV5-1 and J usage is TRBJ1-3; a weak D match, TRBD1 (5 bases). The CDR3 runs to 15 residues. The ends were cut back, 0 bases at V and 2 bases at J, with 9 bases in the middle. Germline CDR1 SGHRS, CDR2 YFSETQ.

The CDR3 loop is CAISEETGYSGNTIYF. DNA of the CDR3: TGTGCCATCAGTGAGGAGACAGGCTACTCTGGAAACACCATATATTTT. The chain has TRBV10-3 and TRBJ1-3; perhaps TRBD1 as D (6 bases). Trimming shortened V by 2 bases and J by 0 bases, and 11 bases separated the two germline ends. The CDR3 runs to 16 residues. Germline V gene lookup returns CDR1 ENHRY and CDR2 SYGVKD.

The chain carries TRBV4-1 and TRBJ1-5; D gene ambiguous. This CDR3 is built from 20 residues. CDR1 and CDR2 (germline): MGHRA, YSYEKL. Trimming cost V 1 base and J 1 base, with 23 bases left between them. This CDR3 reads CASSQGSGLYGRASNQPQHF. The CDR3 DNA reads TGCGCCAGCAGCCAAGGCTCGGGGTTGTACGGGAGAGCGAGCAATCAGCCCCAGCATTTT.